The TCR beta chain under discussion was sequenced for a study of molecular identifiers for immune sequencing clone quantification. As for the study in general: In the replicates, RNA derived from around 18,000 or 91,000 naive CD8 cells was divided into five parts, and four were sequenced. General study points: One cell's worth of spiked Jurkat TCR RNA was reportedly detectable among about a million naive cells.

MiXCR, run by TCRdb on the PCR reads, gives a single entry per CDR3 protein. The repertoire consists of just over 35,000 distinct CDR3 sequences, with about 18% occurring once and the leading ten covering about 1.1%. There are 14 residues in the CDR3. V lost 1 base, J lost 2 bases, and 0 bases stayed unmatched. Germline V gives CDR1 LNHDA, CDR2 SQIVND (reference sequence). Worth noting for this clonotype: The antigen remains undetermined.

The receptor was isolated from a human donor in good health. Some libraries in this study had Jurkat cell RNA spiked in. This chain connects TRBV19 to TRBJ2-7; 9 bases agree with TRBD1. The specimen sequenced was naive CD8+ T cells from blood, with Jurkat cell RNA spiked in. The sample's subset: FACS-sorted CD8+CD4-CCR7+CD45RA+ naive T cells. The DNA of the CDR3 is TGTGCCAGTAGTATAGGGACAGGGGCCTACGAGCAGTACTTC. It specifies CASSIGTGAYEQYF. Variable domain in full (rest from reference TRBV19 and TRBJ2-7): DGGITQSPKYLFRKEGQNVTLSCEQNLNHDAMYWYRQDPGQGLRLIYYSQIVNDFQKGDIAEGYSVSREKKESFPLTVTSAQKNPTAFYLCASSIGTGAYEQYFGPGTRLTVT.